This record looks at one T cell receptor beta chain sequence and its context. Antigen specificity is unknown. The sample is drawn from a study of cytomegalovirus exposure and HLA in healthy donors. Study-wide results and caveats: 164 TCR beta chains were listed as cytomegalovirus-associated. While the bulk of TCR sequences proved rare, some public TCRs turned up in many donors. There were a few CMV-associated chains whose specificity for CMV antigens was confirmed in vitro.

Sequenced by immunoSEQ multiplex PCR; TCRdb stores in-frame clones only, minus some. The profile covers tens of thousands of clones, with 85% to 95% appearing a single time and about 0.61% taken by the ten largest. The sequenced material came from PBMCs. The receptor was derived from a man aged 18 to 29 in good health and CMV-seronegative.

For the CDR3, the DNA is TGTGCCAGCAGCCCCCCACCTCAGGGGACGTCAGATACGCAGTATTTT. This gives the protein CASSPPPQGTSDTQYF. This rearrangement joins TRBV7-9 to TRBJ2-3; D may be TRBD1 (6 bases). Germline lookup yields CDR1 SEHNR and CDR2 FQNEAQ (reference sequence). The CDR3 is 16 residues long. V gave up 5 bases and J gave up 4 bases, with 19 bases separating them.